This T cell receptor beta chain was recovered during a study of response to subunit inactivated influenza vaccine. TCRdb reprocessed the RT-PCR reads with MiXCR, giving one entry per CDR3 protein. The sample includes about 520,000 distinct CDR3 sequences, about 7.2% of them seen just once. General study points: The authors suggested that few new T cells are recruited per seasonal influenza vaccination.

This clonotype showed up just a few times. Antigen unknown. The germline V gene encodes CDR1 SGHVS and CDR2 FQNEAQ. With 5 bases removed from V and 4 bases from J, the gap between germline ends came to 11 bases. The CDR3 totals 13 residues. This sequence originates from a man aged 45 to 70 who received an inactivated influenza vaccine. This sequence joins TRBV7-8 and TRBJ1-1; no reliable D call. This sample comprised PBMCs from blood, obtained 23 to 25 months after vaccination. The CDR3 DNA reads as TGTGCCAGCAGCCCCACCCCAGGCACTGAAGCTTTCTTT. Amino acids: CASSPTPGTEAFF. The full variable domain, with the rest looked up from reference TRBV7-8 and TRBJ1-1, is GAGVSQSPRYKVAKRGQDVALRCDPISGHVSLFWYQQALGQGPEFLTYFQNEAQLDKSGLPSDRFFAERPEGSVSTLKIQRTQQEDSAVYLCASSPTPGTEAFFGQGTRLTVV.